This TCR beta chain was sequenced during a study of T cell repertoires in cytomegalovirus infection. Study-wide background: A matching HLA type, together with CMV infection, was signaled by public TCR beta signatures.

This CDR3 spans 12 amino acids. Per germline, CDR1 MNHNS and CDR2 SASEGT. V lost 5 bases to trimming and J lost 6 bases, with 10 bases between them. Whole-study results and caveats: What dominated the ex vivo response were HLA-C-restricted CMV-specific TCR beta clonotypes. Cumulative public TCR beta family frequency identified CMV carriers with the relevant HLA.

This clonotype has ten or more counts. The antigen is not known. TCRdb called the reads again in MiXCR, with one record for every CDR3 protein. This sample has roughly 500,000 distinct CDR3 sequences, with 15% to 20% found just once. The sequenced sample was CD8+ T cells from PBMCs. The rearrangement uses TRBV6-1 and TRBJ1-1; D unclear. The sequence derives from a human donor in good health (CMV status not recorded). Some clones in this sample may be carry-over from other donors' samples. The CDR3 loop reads CASSPLLSEAFF. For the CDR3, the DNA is TGTGCCAGCAGTCCCCTACTGTCTGAAGCTTTCTTT.